A single sample is the source of the 7 T cell receptor beta chains below, sequenced in a study of cytomegalovirus exposure and HLA in healthy donors. 60 Vbeta and 13 Jbeta primers were used in PCR. Produced via immunoSEQ multiplex PCR; TCRdb's table is partial and in-frame only. The sample includes 200,000 to 250,000 clones, 60% to 80% seen only once; the top ten take roughly 2%. Material for sequencing was PBMCs. These receptors all stem from a man aged 18 to 29 in good health and CMV-seronegative.

The chain recombines TRBV7-2 with TRBJ1-4, with D perhaps matching TRBD1 (5 bases). The V and J ends lost 6 bases and 7 bases respectively, with 12 bases between them. The CDR3 is 13 residues long. Germline V gives CDR1 SGHTA, CDR2 FQGNSA. In nucleotides, the CDR3 is TGTGCCAGCAGGCAGGGAGCGGGTGAAAAACTGTTTTTT. Translating it yields CASRQGAGEKLFF.

The CDR3 nucleotides read TGTGCCAGCAGCTTAGGGGCCGACAGGCTAAACTACGAGCAGTACTTC. It codes for CASSLGADRLNYEQYF. This rearrangement joins TRBV7-9 to TRBJ2-7, with D possibly matching TRBD1 (6 bases). V lost 1 base and J 3 bases, leaving 16 bases between the germline ends. CDR3 length: 16 amino acids. Germline V CDR1 and CDR2: SEHNR, FQNEAQ (reference sequence).

The chain employs TRBV7-6 and TRBJ2-7; 8 bases align to TRBD2. The CDR3 runs to 18 residues. From germline, CDR1 is SGHVS and CDR2 FNYEAQ. With V trimmed by 2 bases and J by 1 base, 13 bases remained unmatched. The CDR3 loop is CASSLNPREPGGSYEQYF. DNA of the CDR3: TGTGCCAGCAGCTTAAACCCCAGGGAGCCGGGGGGGTCCTACGAGCAGTACTTC.

J is TRBJ2-1 and V is TRBV5-4; weak D call: TRBD2 (6 bases). Trimming removed 4 bases from V and 9 bases from J, with 11 bases in between. CDR1 SGHNT and CDR2 YYREEE come from the germline V gene (reference sequence). CDR3 length: 12 amino acids. CDR3 residues: CASSGGLPEQFF. CDR3 nucleotides: TGTGCCAGCAGCGGGGGACTGCCTGAGCAGTTCTTC.

The chain uses TRBV6-4 and TRBJ1-6; possible D gene TRBD1, 5 bases. The V gene's germline CDR1 is MRHNA and CDR2 SNTAGT. This CDR3 contains 15 residues. The V gene lost 0 bases and the J gene lost 7 bases, with 10 bases spanning the gap. The CDR3 sequence is CASSDSIRVNSPLHF. For the CDR3, the DNA is TGTGCCAGCAGTGACTCGATCAGGGTGAATTCACCCCTCCACTTT.

CDR3 residues: CAWGTASNQPQHF. DNA for the CDR3: TGTGCCTGGGGAACAGCTAGCAATCAGCCCCAGCATTTT. The V call is TRBV30, the J call TRBJ1-5; D is unclear. Germline V CDR1 and CDR2: GTSNPN, SVGIG (reference sequence). V was trimmed by 5 bases and J by 0 bases, leaving 8 bases between them. This CDR3 comprises 13 residues.

Remarks on this clone: At one end the junction does not follow the germline gene, possibly because of a read error. This sequence joins TRBV11-2 and TRBJ1-3; possibly TRBD1 for D (5 bases). Germline assignment: CDR1 SGHAT and CDR2 FQNNGV. The CDR3 extends over 16 amino acids. The CDR3 DNA sequence: TGTGCCAGCAGCCCACAGCCAGGGCCCGGTGGACACACCATATATTTT. This gives the protein CASSPQPGPGGHTIYF.